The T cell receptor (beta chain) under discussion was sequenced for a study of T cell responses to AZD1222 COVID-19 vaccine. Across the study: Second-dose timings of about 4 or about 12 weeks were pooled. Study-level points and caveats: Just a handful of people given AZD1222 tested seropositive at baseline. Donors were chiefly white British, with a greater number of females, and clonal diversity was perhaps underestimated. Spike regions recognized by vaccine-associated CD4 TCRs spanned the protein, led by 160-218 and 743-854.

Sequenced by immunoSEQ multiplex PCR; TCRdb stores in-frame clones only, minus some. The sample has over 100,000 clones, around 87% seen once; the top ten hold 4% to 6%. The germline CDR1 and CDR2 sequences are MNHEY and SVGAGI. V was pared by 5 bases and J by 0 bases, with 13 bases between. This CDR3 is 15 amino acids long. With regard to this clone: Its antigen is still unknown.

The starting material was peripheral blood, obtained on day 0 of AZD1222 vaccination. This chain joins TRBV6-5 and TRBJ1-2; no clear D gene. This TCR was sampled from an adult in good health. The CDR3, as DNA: TGTGCCAGCAGTCCCCGAGAAAGAGCTAACTATGGCTACACCTTC. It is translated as CASSPRERANYGYTF.